The 14 T cell receptor beta chains in this list originate from one sample, sequenced in a study of T cells in Graves' hyperthyroidism and ophthalmopathy. Amplified TCR beta CDR3 regions came from RNA transcripts. HTBI primers were the set used in a first-round RT-PCR of the TCR CDR3. A single record per CDR3 protein comes from TCRdb applying MiXCR to the multiplex PCR reads. The table lists 500,000 or so distinct CDR3 sequences, about 16% of them singletons, with around 32% in the top ten. The sample comprised blood. Receptors originate from a woman aged 25 to 39 with Graves' ophthalmopathy.

The table lists this clonotype with many counts. The chain combines TRBV12-3 or TRBV12-4 with TRBJ2-5, with TRBD1 matching 7 bases. The CDR3 is 12 residues long. V was clipped by 6 bases and J by 7 bases; unmatched bases: 5. The CDR3: CASSGTEGTQYF. CDR3 coding DNA: TGTGCCAGCAGCGGGACAGAGGGGACCCAGTACTTC.

For this clonotype: One base away lies a much larger clone, so this may be a sequencing read error. V is TRBV18 and J is TRBJ2-1; D not certain. Germline CDR1 is KGHSH and CDR2 is LQKENI. The CDR3 totals 15 residues. The CDR3 loop is CARSRAGPSYNEQFF. DNA of the CDR3: TGTGCCAGGTCACGGGCCGGACCCTCCTACAATGAGCAGTTCTTC.

The sample holds many counts of this clonotype. The rearrangement joins TRBV6-1 to TRBJ2-7, with a weak D call TRBD2 (6 bases). The germline gives CDR1 MNHNS, CDR2 SASEGT. V lost 6 bases and J lost 0, with 15 bases in between. This CDR3 comprises 15 residues. The DNA for the CDR3 is TGTGCCAGCAGGCCCCTGGGGGGTAGCTCCTACGAGCAGTACTTC. This sequence encodes CASRPLGGSSYEQYF.

This clonotype came up many times. The J gene is TRBJ2-7, the V gene TRBV5-5; 13 bases are shared with TRBD2. The germline V gene has CDR1 SGHKS and CDR2 YYEKEE (reference sequence). The CDR3 runs to 15 residues. Trimming removed 4 bases from V and 1 base from J; junction bases left unmatched: 2. The CDR3 here is CASSATSGRSYEQYF. In DNA form, the CDR3 reads TGTGCCAGCAGCGCGACTAGCGGGAGGTCCTACGAGCAGTACTTC.

Ten or more counts support this clonotype. The chain is built from TRBV9 and TRBJ2-1; D might be TRBD1 (5 bases). Germline values: CDR1 SGDLS, CDR2 YYNGEE. Trimming removed 4 bases from V and 4 bases from J, with 15 bases in between. The CDR3 sequence is 15 residues long. CDR3 amino acids: CASSPTALGYNEQFF. In nucleotides, the CDR3 is TGTGCCAGCAGCCCGACAGCATTGGGATACAATGAGCAGTTCTTC.

The sample holds a few counts of this clonotype. The chain joins TRBV20-1 to TRBJ1-5, with unresolved D. This CDR3 comprises 17 residues. Trimming took off 1 base at V and 1 base at J, with 17 bases between the two ends. Germline V lookup: CDR1 DFQATT, CDR2 SNEGSKA (reference sequence). CDR3 nucleotide sequence: TGCAGTGCTAGAGTAAGGAGATCCGATATGAGCAATCAGCCCCAGCATTTT. Translating it yields CSARVRRSDMSNQPQHF.

This clonotype appeared many times. The CDR3 DNA is TGCAGTGCAAAAGACGACTGGTCCTACAATGAGCAGTTCTTC. It specifies CSAKDDWSYNEQFF. The genes are TRBV20-1 and TRBJ2-1; D remains ambiguous. The CDR3 is 14 residues long. The V end was cut by 6 bases, the J end by 1 base, with 13 bases between. The V gene's germline CDR1 is DFQATT and CDR2 SNEGSKA (reference sequence).

The V and J genes are TRBV7-9 and TRBJ2-2, with 12 nucleotides matching TRBD1. CDR1 is SEHNR and CDR2 is FQNEAQ in the germline V gene (reference sequence). V shed 5 bases, J shed 7 bases, and the junction held 8 bases outside the gene matches. The CDR3 totals 16 residues. CDR3 DNA: TGTGCCAGCAGCGCCCCCGGGACAGGGGGCCGCGGGGAGCTGTTTTTT. Its protein product is CASSAPGTGGRGELFF.

The table lists this clonotype with many counts. The chain has TRBV20-1 and TRBJ2-1; 11 bases agree with TRBD2. V was clipped by 3 bases and J by 4 bases; unmatched bases: 20. The CDR3 contains 20 residues. Looked up from germline, CDR1 is DFQATT and CDR2 is SNEGSKA (reference sequence). The CDR3 reads CSARARYQGLAGFIYNEQFF. CDR3 DNA: TGCAGTGCTAGGGCCCGCTACCAAGGACTAGCGGGCTTTATTTACAATGAGCAGTTCTTC.

The sample holds many counts of this clonotype. The genes are TRBV20-1 and TRBJ2-7; 10 bases agree with TRBD1. The germline CDR1 and CDR2 sequences are DFQATT and SNEGSKA (reference sequence). V was pared by 8 bases and J by 4 bases, with 11 bases of the junction left unmatched. The CDR3 covers 14 residues. CDR3: CSLDPGQGIYEQYF. The DNA for the CDR3 is TGCAGTCTCGATCCGGGACAGGGGATTTACGAGCAGTACTTC.

This clonotype was picked up a small number of times. The chain links TRBV5-5 to TRBJ2-7, with D perhaps given as TRBD1 or TRBD2 (6 bases each). V was pared by 1 base and J by 5 bases, with 10 bases between. The CDR3 is made up of 13 amino acids. The germline V gene encodes CDR1 SGHKS and CDR2 YYEKEE (reference sequence). CDR3 residues: CASSLSGDNEQYF. CDR3 DNA: TGTGCCAGCAGCTTGTCGGGGGACAACGAGCAGTACTTC.

This clonotype was counted at least ten times. V gene TRBV11-2 combines with J gene TRBJ2-1, with TRBD2 matching over 7 bases. The CDR3 consists of 17 residues. The J segment lost 3 bases and the V segment lost 0 bases, leaving 8 bases of the junction unmatched. Germline V CDR1 and CDR2: SGHAT, FQNNGV. Here the CDR3 DNA reads TGTGCCAGCAGCTTAGATTCGGGGGGTCAGTGCTACAATGAGCAGTTCTTC. This encodes CASSLDSGGQCYNEQFF.

The table lists this clonotype with a few counts. The gene calls are TRBV7-9 and TRBJ2-5, with a tentative D call TRBD1 (6 bases). Deletions cut 6 bases from V and 3 bases from J, with 11 bases between. CDR1 is SEHNR, CDR2 FQNEAQ, per germline (reference sequence). CDR3 size: 13 residues. CDR3 in DNA: TGTGCCAGCAGAAAGGACAGAGAAGAGACCCAGTACTTC. The encoded protein is CASRKDREETQYF.

This clonotype showed up many times. The CDR3 reads CASRGRSYNEQFF. The DNA of the CDR3 is TGTGCCAGTCGGGGGAGGTCCTACAATGAGCAGTTCTTC. The rearrangement joins TRBV5-6 to TRBJ2-1, with D possibly being TRBD2 (6 bases). Germline V gives CDR1 SGHDT, CDR2 YYEEEE. Trimming cost V 8 bases and J 1 base, with 10 bases left between them. The CDR3 has 13 amino acids.